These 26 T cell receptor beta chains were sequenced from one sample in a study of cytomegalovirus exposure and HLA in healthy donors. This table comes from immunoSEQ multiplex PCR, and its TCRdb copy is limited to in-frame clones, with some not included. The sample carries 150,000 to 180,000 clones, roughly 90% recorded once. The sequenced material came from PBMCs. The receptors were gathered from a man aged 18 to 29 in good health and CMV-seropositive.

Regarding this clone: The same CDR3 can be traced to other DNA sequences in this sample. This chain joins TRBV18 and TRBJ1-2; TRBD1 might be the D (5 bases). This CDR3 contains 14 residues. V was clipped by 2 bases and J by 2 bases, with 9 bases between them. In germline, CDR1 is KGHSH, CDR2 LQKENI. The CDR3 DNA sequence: TGTGCCAGCTCACCAACAGGAACGAACTATGGCTACACCTTC. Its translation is CASSPTGTNYGYTF. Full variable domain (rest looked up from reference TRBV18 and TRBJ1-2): NAGVMQNPRHLVRRRGQEARLRCSPMKGHSHVYWYRQLPEEGLKFMVYLQKENIIDESGMPKERFSAEFPKEGPSILRIQQVVRGDSAAYFCASSPTGTNYGYTFGSGTRLTVV.

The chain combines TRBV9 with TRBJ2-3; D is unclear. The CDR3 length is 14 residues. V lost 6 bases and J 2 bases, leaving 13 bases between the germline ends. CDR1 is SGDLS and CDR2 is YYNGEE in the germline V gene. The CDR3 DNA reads TGTGCCAGCAACCCGAACTCCCTCACAGATACGCAGTATTTT. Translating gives CASNPNSLTDTQYF.

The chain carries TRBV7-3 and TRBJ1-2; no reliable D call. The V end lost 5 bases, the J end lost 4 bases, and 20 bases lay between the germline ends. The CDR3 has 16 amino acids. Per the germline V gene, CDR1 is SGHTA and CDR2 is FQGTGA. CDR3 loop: CASSPRGGVGRYGYTF. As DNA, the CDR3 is TGTGCCAGCAGCCCTCGAGGCGGGGTCGGTCGCTATGGCTACACCTTC.

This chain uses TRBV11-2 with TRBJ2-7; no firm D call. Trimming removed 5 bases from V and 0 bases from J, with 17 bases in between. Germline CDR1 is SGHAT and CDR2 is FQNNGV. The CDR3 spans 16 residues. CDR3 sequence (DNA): TGTGCCAGCAGCCGCTCGAGAGCTTTACCCTCCTACGAGCAGTACTTC. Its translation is CASSRSRALPSYEQYF.

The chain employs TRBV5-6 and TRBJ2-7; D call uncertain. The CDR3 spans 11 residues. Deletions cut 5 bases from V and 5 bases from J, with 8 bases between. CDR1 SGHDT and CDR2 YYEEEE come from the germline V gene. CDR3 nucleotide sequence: TGTGCCAGCAGGAACAACCACGAGCAGTACTTC. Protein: CASRNNHEQYF. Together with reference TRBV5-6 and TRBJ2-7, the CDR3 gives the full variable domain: DAGVTQSPTHLIKTRGQQVTLRCSPKSGHDTVSWYQQALGQGPQFIFQYYEEEERQRGNFPDRFSGHQFPNYSSELNVNALLLGDSALYLCASRNNHEQYFGPGTRLTVT.

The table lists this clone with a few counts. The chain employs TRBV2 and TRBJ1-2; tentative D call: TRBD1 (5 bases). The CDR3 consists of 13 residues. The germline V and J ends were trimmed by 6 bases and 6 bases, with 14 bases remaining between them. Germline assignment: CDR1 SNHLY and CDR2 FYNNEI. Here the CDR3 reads CASRVDRGNGYTF. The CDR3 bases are TGTGCCAGCAGGGTGGATCGGGGGAATGGCTACACCTTC.

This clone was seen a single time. In DNA, the CDR3 is TGTGCCAGCAGCTTAGCCGACTCCGGGACAGGGGGCGGCTATGGCTACACCTTC. Amino acid sequence: CASSLADSGTGGGYGYTF. This chain connects TRBV7-2 to TRBJ1-2; 12 positions match TRBD1. V lost 0 bases to trimming and J lost 4 bases; unmatched junction nucleotides: 9. The CDR3 is 18 residues long. Germline V gene lookup returns CDR1 SGHTA and CDR2 FQGNSA.

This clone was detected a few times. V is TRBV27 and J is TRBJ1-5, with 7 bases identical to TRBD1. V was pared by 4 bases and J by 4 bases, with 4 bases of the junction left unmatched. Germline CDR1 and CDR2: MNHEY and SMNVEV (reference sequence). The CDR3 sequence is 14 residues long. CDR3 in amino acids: CASSSGQANQPQHF. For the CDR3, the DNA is TGTGCCAGCAGTTCCGGACAGGCTAATCAGCCCCAGCATTTT.

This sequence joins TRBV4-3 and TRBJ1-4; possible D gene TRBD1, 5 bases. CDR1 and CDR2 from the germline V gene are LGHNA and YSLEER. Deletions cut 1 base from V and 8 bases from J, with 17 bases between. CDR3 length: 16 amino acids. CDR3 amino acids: CASSQVLGGVNEKLFF. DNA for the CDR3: TGCGCCAGCAGCCAAGTTTTGGGGGGAGTCAACGAAAAACTGTTTTTT.

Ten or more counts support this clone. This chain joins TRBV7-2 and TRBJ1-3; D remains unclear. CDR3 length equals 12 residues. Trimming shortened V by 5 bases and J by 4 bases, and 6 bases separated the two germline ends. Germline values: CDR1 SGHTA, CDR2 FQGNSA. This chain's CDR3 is CASSRTGNTIYF. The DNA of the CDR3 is TGTGCCAGCAGCCGCACAGGAAACACCATATATTTT.

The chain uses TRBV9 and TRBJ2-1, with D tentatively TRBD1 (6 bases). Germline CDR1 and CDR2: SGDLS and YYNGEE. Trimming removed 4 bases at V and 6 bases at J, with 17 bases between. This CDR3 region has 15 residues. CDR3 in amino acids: CASSLEGERINEQFF. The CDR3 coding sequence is TGTGCCAGCAGCCTAGAGGGGGAGAGAATCAATGAGCAGTTCTTC.

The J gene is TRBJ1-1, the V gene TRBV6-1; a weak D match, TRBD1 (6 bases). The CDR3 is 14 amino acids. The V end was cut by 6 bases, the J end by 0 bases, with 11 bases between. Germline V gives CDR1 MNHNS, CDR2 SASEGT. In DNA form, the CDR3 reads TGTGCCAGCAGGGCGGGGGCGATGAACACTGAAGCTTTCTTT. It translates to CASRAGAMNTEAFF.

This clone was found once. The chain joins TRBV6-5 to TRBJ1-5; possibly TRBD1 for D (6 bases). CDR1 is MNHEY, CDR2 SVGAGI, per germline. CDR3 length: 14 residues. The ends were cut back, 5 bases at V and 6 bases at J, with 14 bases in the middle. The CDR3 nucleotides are TGTGCCAGCAGTCAGCGGGGGGCGGGTCAGCCCCAGCATTTT. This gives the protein CASSQRGAGQPQHF.

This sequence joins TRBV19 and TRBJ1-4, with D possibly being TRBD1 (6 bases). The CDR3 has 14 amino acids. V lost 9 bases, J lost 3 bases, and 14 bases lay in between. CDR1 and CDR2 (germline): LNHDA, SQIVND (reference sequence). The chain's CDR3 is CASALGHPNEKLFF. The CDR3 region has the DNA TGTGCCAGCGCCTTGGGACACCCTAATGAAAAACTGTTTTTT.

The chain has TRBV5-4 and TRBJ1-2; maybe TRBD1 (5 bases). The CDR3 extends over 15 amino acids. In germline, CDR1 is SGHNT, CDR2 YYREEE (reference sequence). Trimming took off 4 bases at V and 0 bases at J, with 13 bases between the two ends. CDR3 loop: CASSRDRITNYGYTF. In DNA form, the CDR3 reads TGTGCCAGCAGCCGAGACAGAATCACTAACTATGGCTACACCTTC. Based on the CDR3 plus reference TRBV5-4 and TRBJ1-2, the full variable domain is ETGVTQSPTHLIKTRGQQVTLRCSSQSGHNTVSWYQQALGQGPQFIFQYYREEENGRGNFPPRFSGLQFPNYSSELNVNALELDDSALYLCASSRDRITNYGYTFGSGTRLTVV.

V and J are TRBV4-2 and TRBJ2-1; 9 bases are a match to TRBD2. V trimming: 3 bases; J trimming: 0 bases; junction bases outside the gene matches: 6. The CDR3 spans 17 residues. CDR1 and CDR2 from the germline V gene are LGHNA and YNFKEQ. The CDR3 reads CASSQGLAVSSYNEQFF. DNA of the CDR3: TGTGCCAGCAGCCAGGGACTAGCCGTGAGCTCCTACAATGAGCAGTTCTTC.

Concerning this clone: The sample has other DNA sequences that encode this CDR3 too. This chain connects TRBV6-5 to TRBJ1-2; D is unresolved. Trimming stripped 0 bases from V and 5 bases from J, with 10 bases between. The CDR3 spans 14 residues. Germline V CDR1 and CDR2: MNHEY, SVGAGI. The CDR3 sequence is CASSYSGRGYGYTF. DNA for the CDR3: TGTGCCAGCAGTTACTCCGGTCGGGGTTATGGCTACACCTTC.

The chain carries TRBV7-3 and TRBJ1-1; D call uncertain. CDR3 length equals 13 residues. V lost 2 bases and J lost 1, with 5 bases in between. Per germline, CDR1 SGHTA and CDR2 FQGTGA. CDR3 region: CASSLSENTEAFF. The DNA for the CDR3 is TGTGCCAGCAGCTTATCAGAGAACACTGAAGCTTTCTTT.

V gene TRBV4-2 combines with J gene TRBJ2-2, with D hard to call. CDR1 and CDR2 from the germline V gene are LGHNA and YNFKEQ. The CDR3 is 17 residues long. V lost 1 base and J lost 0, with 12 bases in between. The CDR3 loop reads CASSQAQRETNTGELFF. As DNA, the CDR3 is TGTGCCAGCAGCCAAGCCCAGCGCGAGACGAACACCGGGGAGCTGTTTTTT.

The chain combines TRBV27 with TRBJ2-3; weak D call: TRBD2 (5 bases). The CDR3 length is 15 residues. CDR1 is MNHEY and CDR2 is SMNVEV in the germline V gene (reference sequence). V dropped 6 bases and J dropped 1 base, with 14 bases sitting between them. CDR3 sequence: CASRTRGSGTDTQYF. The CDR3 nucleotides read TGTGCCAGCAGGACCCGGGGATCGGGCACAGATACGCAGTATTTT.

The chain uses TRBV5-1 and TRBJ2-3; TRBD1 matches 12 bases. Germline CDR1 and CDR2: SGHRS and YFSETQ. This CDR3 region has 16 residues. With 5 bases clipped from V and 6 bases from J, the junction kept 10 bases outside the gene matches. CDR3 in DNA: TGCGCCAGCAGTCTTCAGGGACAGGGGGCGAGGGATACGCAGTATTTT. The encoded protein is CASSLQGQGARDTQYF.

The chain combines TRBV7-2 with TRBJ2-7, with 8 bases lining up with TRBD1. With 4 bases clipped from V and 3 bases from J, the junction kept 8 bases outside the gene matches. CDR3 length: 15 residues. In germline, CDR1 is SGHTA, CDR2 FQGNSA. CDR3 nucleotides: TGTGCCAGCAGCTCCGCAGGGGGCACCCACTACGAGCAGTACTTC. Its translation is CASSSAGGTHYEQYF.

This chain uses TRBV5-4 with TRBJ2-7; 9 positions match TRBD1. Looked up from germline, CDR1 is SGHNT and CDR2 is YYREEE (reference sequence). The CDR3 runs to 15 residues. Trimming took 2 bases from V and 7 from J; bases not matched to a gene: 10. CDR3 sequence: CASSLPDRGSGEQYF. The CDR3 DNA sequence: TGTGCCAGCAGCTTACCAGACAGGGGGTCCGGGGAGCAGTACTTC.

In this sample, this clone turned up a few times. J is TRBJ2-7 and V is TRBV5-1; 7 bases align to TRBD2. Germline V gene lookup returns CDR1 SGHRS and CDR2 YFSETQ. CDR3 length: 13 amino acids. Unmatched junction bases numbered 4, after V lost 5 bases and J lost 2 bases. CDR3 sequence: CASSSRGTYEQYF. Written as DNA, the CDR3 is TGCGCCAGCAGTTCGCGGGGGACCTACGAGCAGTACTTC.

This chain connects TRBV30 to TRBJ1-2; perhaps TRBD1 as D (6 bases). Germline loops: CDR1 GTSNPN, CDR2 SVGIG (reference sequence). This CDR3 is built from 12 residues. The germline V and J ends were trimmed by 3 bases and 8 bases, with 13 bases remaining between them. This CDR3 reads CAWRPRDTGYTF. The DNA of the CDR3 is TGTGCCTGGAGACCCCGGGACACCGGCTACACCTTC.

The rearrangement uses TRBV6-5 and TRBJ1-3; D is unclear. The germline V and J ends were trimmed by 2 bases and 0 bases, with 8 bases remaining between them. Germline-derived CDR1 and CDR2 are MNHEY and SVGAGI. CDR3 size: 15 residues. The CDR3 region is CASSYQRFSGNTIYF. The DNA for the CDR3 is TGTGCCAGCAGTTACCAGAGGTTCTCTGGAAACACCATATATTTT.